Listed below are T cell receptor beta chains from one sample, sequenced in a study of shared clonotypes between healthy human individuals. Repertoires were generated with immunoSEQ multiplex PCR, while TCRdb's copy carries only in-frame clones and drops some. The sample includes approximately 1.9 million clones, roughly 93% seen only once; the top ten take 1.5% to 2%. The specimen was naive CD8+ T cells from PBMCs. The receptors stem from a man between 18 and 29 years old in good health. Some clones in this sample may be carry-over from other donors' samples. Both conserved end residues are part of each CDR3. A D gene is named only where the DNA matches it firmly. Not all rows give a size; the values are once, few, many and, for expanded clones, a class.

CDR3nt: TGTGCCAGCAGGGGGATCTCCTACAATGAGCAGTTCTTC; CDR3aa: CASRGISYNEQFF; d_gene: NA; j_gene: TRBJ2-1; abundance: NA; v_gene: TRBV6-1
CDR3nt: TGTGCCAGCAGCGCACAGGGGATCGGCTATGGCTACACCTTC; CDR3aa: CASSAQGIGYGYTF; d_gene: TRBD1; j_gene: TRBJ1-2; abundance: NA; v_gene: TRBV9
CDR3nt: TGTGCCAGCAGTTACGGTTGGAGGGGGAACACTGAAGCTTTCTTT; CDR3aa: CASSYGWRGNTEAFF; d_gene: NA; j_gene: TRBJ1-1; abundance: NA; v_gene: TRBV27
CDR3nt: TGTGCCAGCAGCCCTTTACTGAACACTGAAGCTTTCTTT; CDR3aa: CASSPLLNTEAFF; d_gene: NA; j_gene: TRBJ1-1; abundance: NA; v_gene: TRBV4-2
CDR3nt: TGTGCCAGCAGCCCCAGACAGGGTTCGTGGGAGCAGTACTTC; CDR3aa: CASSPRQGSWEQYF; d_gene: TRBD1; j_gene: TRBJ2-7; abundance: NA; v_gene: TRBV7-7
CDR3nt: TGTGCCAGCAGTTTTCCGGGCTCCTACGAGCAGTACTTC; CDR3aa: CASSFPGSYEQYF; d_gene: NA; j_gene: TRBJ2-7; abundance: NA; v_gene: TRBV27
CDR3nt: TGTGCCAGCAGCCCACGGGGAGGAAATCAGCCCCAGCATTTT; CDR3aa: CASSPRGGNQPQHF; d_gene: NA; j_gene: TRBJ1-5; abundance: few; v_gene: TRBV7-9
CDR3nt: TGTGCCAGCAGTCCTCGGGGTCCGGGACAGGGGGCTACTTTTGACTTC; CDR3aa: CASSPRGPGQGATFDF; d_gene: TRBD1; j_gene: TRBJ2-5; abundance: NA; v_gene: TRBV28
CDR3nt: TGTGCCACCAGCACCTTCCGGGACAGGGAGGGAGAGACCCAGTACTTC; CDR3aa: CATSTFRDREGETQYF; d_gene: TRBD1; j_gene: TRBJ2-5; abundance: NA; v_gene: TRBV15
CDR3nt: TGTGCCAGCAGCCTGGGACCTAGCCTCGCCTACGAGCAGTACTTC; CDR3aa: CASSLGPSLAYEQYF; d_gene: NA; j_gene: TRBJ2-7; abundance: NA; v_gene: TRBV9
CDR3nt: TGTGCCAGCAGTCCTCGCGACAGGGTTTGGGACAAAGAGACCCAGTACTTC; CDR3aa: CASSPRDRVWDKETQYF; d_gene: TRBD1; j_gene: TRBJ2-5; abundance: NA; v_gene: TRBV27
CDR3nt: TGCGCCAGCAGCCTCAGAGGGGGCTACGAGCAGTACTTC; CDR3aa: CASSLRGGYEQYF; d_gene: NA; j_gene: TRBJ2-7; abundance: NA; v_gene: TRBV4-1
CDR3nt: TGTGCCTGGAGTGTCTACAGGGAAAATCAGCCCCAGCATTTT; CDR3aa: CAWSVYRENQPQHF; d_gene: NA; j_gene: TRBJ1-5; abundance: NA; v_gene: TRBV30
CDR3nt: TGCAGCGTTGAAGTCTCCCTGGGGGGGGAGCAGTACTTC; CDR3aa: CSVEVSLGGEQYF; d_gene: TRBD2; j_gene: TRBJ2-7; abundance: NA; v_gene: TRBV29-1
CDR3nt: TGTGCCAGTAGTTCAACGAACCCCCAAGAGACCCAGTACTTC; CDR3aa: CASSSTNPQETQYF; d_gene: NA; j_gene: TRBJ2-5; abundance: NA; v_gene: TRBV19
CDR3nt: TGTGCCAGCAGCCCTGGCGGGCTCCAAGAGACCCAGTACTTC; CDR3aa: CASSPGGLQETQYF; d_gene: NA; j_gene: TRBJ2-5; abundance: NA; v_gene: TRBV9
CDR3nt: TGTGCCAGCAGTTTATTCAGGGAGGGCTATGGCTACACCTTC; CDR3aa: CASSLFREGYGYTF; d_gene: NA; j_gene: TRBJ1-2; abundance: once; v_gene: TRBV28
CDR3nt: TGTGCCAGCAGGAAAAGTGGGACCGGGGAGCTGTTTTTT; CDR3aa: CASRKSGTGELFF; d_gene: NA; j_gene: TRBJ2-2; abundance: NA; v_gene: TRBV27
CDR3nt: TGTGCCAGCAGTGTCTTTACCGGGACTAGCGGGAGAAATGAGCAGTTCTTC; CDR3aa: CASSVFTGTSGRNEQFF; d_gene: TRBD2; j_gene: TRBJ2-1; abundance: NA; v_gene: TRBV27
CDR3nt: TGCGCCAGCAGCGGGTACTCGCGGACTAGCGGTTACAATGAGCAGTTCTTC; CDR3aa: CASSGYSRTSGYNEQFF; d_gene: TRBD2; j_gene: TRBJ2-1; abundance: once; v_gene: TRBV5-1
CDR3nt: TGTGCCAGCAGTTTAAGGGTAGGCAGGTCCTACGAGCAGTACTTC; CDR3aa: CASSLRVGRSYEQYF; d_gene: NA; j_gene: TRBJ2-7; abundance: NA; v_gene: TRBV27
CDR3nt: TGCGCCAGCAGCCAGGCGGTCCGCGCGGGCTACGAGCAGTACTTC; CDR3aa: CASSQAVRAGYEQYF; d_gene: NA; j_gene: TRBJ2-7; abundance: once; v_gene: TRBV4-1
CDR3nt: TGCGCCAGCACAGGGGGCTATGGCTACACCTTC; CDR3aa: CASTGGYGYTF; d_gene: TRBD1; j_gene: TRBJ1-2; abundance: NA; v_gene: TRBV5-1
CDR3nt: TGTGCCAGCAGTCGTTACAGAGGAGGGACTGAAGCTTTCTTT; CDR3aa: CASSRYRGGTEAFF; d_gene: NA; j_gene: TRBJ1-1; abundance: NA; v_gene: TRBV6-5
CDR3nt: TGTGCCAGCAGCGCCCCCGGGACAGGGCCCTACGAGCAGTACTTC; CDR3aa: CASSAPGTGPYEQYF; d_gene: TRBD1; j_gene: TRBJ2-7; abundance: NA; v_gene: TRBV7-2
CDR3nt: TGTGCCAGCAGCCTAACGGCCAGGGGGCACTCCTACGAGCAGTACTTC; CDR3aa: CASSLTARGHSYEQYF; d_gene: TRBD1; j_gene: TRBJ2-7; abundance: once; v_gene: TRBV5-5
CDR3nt: TGTGCCATCAGTGAGCTAGGGGTAAACACTGAAGCTTTCTTT; CDR3aa: CAISELGVNTEAFF; d_gene: NA; j_gene: TRBJ1-1; abundance: NA; v_gene: TRBV10-3
CDR3nt: TGTGCCAGCAGAGGGAGGGCCGGTAATGAGCAGTTCTTC; CDR3aa: CASRGRAGNEQFF; d_gene: TRBD2; j_gene: TRBJ2-1; abundance: once; v_gene: TRBV11-2
CDR3nt: TGTGCCAGCAGTTTCAGGGCTAAGGGGGAGACCCAGTACTTC; CDR3aa: CASSFRAKGETQYF; d_gene: NA; j_gene: TRBJ2-5; abundance: NA; v_gene: TRBV27
CDR3nt: TGTGCCAGCAGTGTGACTAGCGGGAGGGCCTACGAGCAGTACTTC; CDR3aa: CASSVTSGRAYEQYF; d_gene: TRBD2; j_gene: TRBJ2-7; abundance: NA; v_gene: TRBV27
CDR3nt: TGTGCCAGCAGTCCAGGGGGCGACCCGGCTGGAAACACCATATATTTT; CDR3aa: CASSPGGDPAGNTIYF; d_gene: TRBD1; j_gene: TRBJ1-3; abundance: NA; v_gene: TRBV27
CDR3nt: TGTGCCAGCAGACCCGCGAGGGCTTACAATGAGCAGTTCTTC; CDR3aa: CASRPARAYNEQFF; d_gene: NA; j_gene: TRBJ2-1; abundance: once; v_gene: TRBV6-5
CDR3nt: TGTGCCAGCAGTCGGACTAGCGGGAGGACCGGGGAGCTGTTTTTT; CDR3aa: CASSRTSGRTGELFF; d_gene: TRBD2; j_gene: TRBJ2-2; abundance: NA; v_gene: TRBV6-1
CDR3nt: TGTGCTAGCCAAACAGGGGGCTACCTGGCCACTGAAGCTTTCTTT; CDR3aa: CASQTGGYLATEAFF; d_gene: TRBD1; j_gene: TRBJ1-1; abundance: few; v_gene: TRBV6-1
CDR3nt: TGTGCCAGCACGGACACAGGGGTACAATACGAGCAGTACTTC; CDR3aa: CASTDTGVQYEQYF; d_gene: TRBD1; j_gene: TRBJ2-7; abundance: NA; v_gene: TRBV28
CDR3nt: TGCGCCAGCAGCCCGGAGGGGCCATCCTACGAGCAGTACTTC; CDR3aa: CASSPEGPSYEQYF; d_gene: NA; j_gene: TRBJ2-7; abundance: NA; v_gene: TRBV5-1